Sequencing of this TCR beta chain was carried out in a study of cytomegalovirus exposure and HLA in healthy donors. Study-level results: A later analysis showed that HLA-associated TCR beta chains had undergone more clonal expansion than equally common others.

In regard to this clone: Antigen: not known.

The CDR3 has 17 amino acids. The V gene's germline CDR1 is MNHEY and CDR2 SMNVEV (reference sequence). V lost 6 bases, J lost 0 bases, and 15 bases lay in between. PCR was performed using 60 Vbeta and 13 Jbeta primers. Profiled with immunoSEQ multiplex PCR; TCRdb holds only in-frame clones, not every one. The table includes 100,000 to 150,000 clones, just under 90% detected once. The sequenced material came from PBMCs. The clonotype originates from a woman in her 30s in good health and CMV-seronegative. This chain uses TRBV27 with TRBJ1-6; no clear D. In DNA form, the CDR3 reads TGTGCCAGCAGCCGAGGTGGTTATAGCTCCTATAATTCACCCCTCCACTTT. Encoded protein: CASSRGGYSSYNSPLHF.